The rows below give T cell receptor beta chains drawn from one sample of a study of cytomegalovirus exposure and HLA in healthy donors. Measured with immunoSEQ multiplex PCR; TCRdb has only the in-frame clones, and not every one. The data contain about 110,000 clones, less than 70% of them singletons. Sequenced: PBMCs. These receptors were obtained from a woman between 65 and 79 years old in good health and CMV-seropositive. Each CDR3 is given with its conserved first and last residue. The D gene is left open where the match is weak.

>TRBV6-5|TRBJ2-7|TRBD1
TGTGCCAGCAGAGAGACAGGGAACCCCTCCTACGAGCAGTACTTC
CASRETGNPSYEQYF
>TRBV19|TRBJ1-5|TRBD1
TGTGCCAGTAGCCGATCCCGGGACAGGGCAAGTCAGCCCCAGCATTTT
CASSRSRDRASQPQHF
>TRBV30|TRBJ1-3|-
TGTGCCGGGGCTCGGGGGGCCGTTGGAAACACCATATATTTT
CAGARGAVGNTIYF
>TRBV6-5|TRBJ1-2|-
TGTGCCAGCCACGCAGGGGTGGGGGGCTACACCTTC
CASHAGVGGYTF
>TRBV19|TRBJ1-5|-
TGTGCCAGTAGTCCCCAGGGGTACAATCAGCCCCAGCATTTT
CASSPQGYNQPQHF
>TRBV5-1|TRBJ2-5|-
TGCGCCAGCAGACCCCGACTGGCAGAAGAGACCCAGTACTTC
CASRPRLAEETQYF
>TRBV11-2|TRBJ2-7|-
TGTGCCAGCAGCTTAGGTTCAGCGAACTACGAGCAGTACTTC
CASSLGSANYEQYF
>TRBV27|TRBJ2-7|-
TGTGCCAGCAGCCGGGCTAGCGACTCCTACGAGCAGTACTTC
CASSRASDSYEQYF
>TRBV10-3|TRBJ2-3|TRBD2
TGTGCCACGTCCCGCGGGGGACCTAGCACAGATACGCAGTATTTT
CATSRGGPSTDTQYF
>TRBV14|TRBJ1-4|-
TGTGCCAGCAGCGGAGACCGCGGGGTAACTAATGAAAAACTGTTTTTT
CASSGDRGVTNEKLFF
>TRBV4-3|TRBJ2-7|TRBD2
TGCGCCAGCAGCCAAGAACCCTCTAGCGGGGGGTACGAGCAGTACTTC
CASSQEPSSGGYEQYF
>TRBV6-5|TRBJ2-1|-
TGTGCCAGCAGTTACGGATTTACAGGGAACAATGAGCAGTTCTTC
CASSYGFTGNNEQFF
>TRBV6-6|TRBJ1-2|-
TGTGCCAGCAGTTCCCAGTGGGAGGGGTATGGCTACACCTTC
CASSSQWEGYGYTF
>TRBV21-1|TRBJ1-2|-
TGTGCCAGCAGCAAGGCGCATCTAGGTGGGTACACCTTC
CASSKAHLGGYTF
>TRBV14|TRBJ1-6|-
TGTGCCAGCAGCCGATATAGGACGGGAGGGAATTCACCCCTCCACTTT
CASSRYRTGGNSPLHF
>TRBV6-5|TRBJ2-7|-
TGTGCCAGCACACACATCGGGGCCGGGGGCGAGCAGTACTTC
CASTHIGAGGEQYF